These T cell receptor beta chains were read from a single sample in a study of blood T cell repertoires in COVID-19. Libraries were prepared by immunoSEQ multiplex PCR; TCRdb keeps only in-frame clonotypes and omits some of them. The sample includes 250,000 or so clones, 90% of them seen just once. Input material: peripheral blood. These TCRs come from a woman between 55 and 75 years old with COVID-19, enrolled during active disease. The CDR3 runs from the conserved cysteine through the conserved F or W. The D gene is left open where the match is weak. Rows may omit the clone size; those that give it use once, few, many or a size class.

j_gene: TRBJ2-1
v_gene: TRBV6-2/TRBV6-3
d_gene: TRBD2
abundance: .
CDR3aa: CASSQRTSGGFNEQFF
CDR3nt: TGTGCCAGCAGCCAACGGACTAGCGGGGGGTTTAATGAGCAGTTCTTC

j_gene: TRBJ1-2
v_gene: TRBV7-9
d_gene: TRBD1
abundance: .
CDR3aa: CASSYEGQVGSYTF
CDR3nt: TGTGCCAGCAGCTACGAAGGACAGGTGGGGAGCTACACCTTC

j_gene: TRBJ2-7
v_gene: TRBV30
d_gene: .
abundance: .
CDR3aa: CAWSEGAYEQYF
CDR3nt: TGTGCCTGGAGTGAAGGGGCCTACGAGCAGTACTTC

j_gene: TRBJ1-1
v_gene: TRBV3-1/TRBV3-2
d_gene: .
abundance: .
CDR3aa: CASSQETRAGKEAFF
CDR3nt: TGTGCCAGCAGCCAAGAGACTCGGGCAGGGAAGGAAGCTTTCTTT

j_gene: TRBJ1-2
v_gene: TRBV30
d_gene: .
abundance: .
CDR3aa: CAWSVVRGYGGYTF
CDR3nt: TGTGCCTGGAGCGTTGTCCGGGGATACGGTGGCTACACCTTC

j_gene: TRBJ1-2
v_gene: TRBV12-3/TRBV12-4
d_gene: .
abundance: .
CDR3aa: CASSDRWNGYTF
CDR3nt: TGTGCCAGCAGTGACAGGTGGAATGGCTACACCTTC

j_gene: TRBJ2-7
v_gene: TRBV4-1
d_gene: TRBD2
abundance: .
CDR3aa: CASSPGLAAYEQYF
CDR3nt: TGCGCCAGCAGCCCGGGACTAGCGGCCTACGAGCAGTACTTC

j_gene: TRBJ1-2
v_gene: TRBV20-1
d_gene: .
abundance: .
CDR3aa: CSATTSQGYTF
CDR3nt: TGCAGTGCTACCACATCTCAAGGCTACACCTTC

j_gene: TRBJ2-2
v_gene: TRBV19
d_gene: .
abundance: .
CDR3aa: CASSMAGSGELFF
CDR3nt: TGTGCCAGTAGTATGGCGGGGTCCGGGGAGCTGTTTTTT

j_gene: TRBJ1-2
v_gene: TRBV18
d_gene: .
abundance: .
CDR3aa: CASSLGHFTSNYGYTF
CDR3nt: TGTGCCAGCTCACTAGGACACTTCACCAGTAACTATGGCTACACCTTC

j_gene: TRBJ2-7
v_gene: TRBV12-3/TRBV12-4
d_gene: TRBD1
abundance: .
CDR3aa: CASSAGQGYEQYF
CDR3nt: TGTGCCAGCAGCGCGGGACAGGGGTACGAGCAGTACTTC

j_gene: TRBJ2-1
v_gene: TRBV6-6
d_gene: TRBD2
abundance: .
CDR3aa: CASTGTSGGRYNEQFF
CDR3nt: TGTGCCAGCACTGGGACTAGCGGGGGGAGATACAATGAGCAGTTCTTC

j_gene: TRBJ2-3
v_gene: TRBV3-1/TRBV3-2
d_gene: .
abundance: .
CDR3aa: CASSQGGAGRTDTQYF
CDR3nt: TGTGCCAGCAGCCAAGGAGGGGCGGGGCGCACAGATACGCAGTATTTT

j_gene: TRBJ2-2
v_gene: TRBV15
d_gene: TRBD1
abundance: .
CDR3aa: CATSRAEGQGSRELFF
CDR3nt: TGTGCCACCAGCAGAGCCGAAGGACAGGGGTCAAGGGAGCTGTTTTTT

j_gene: TRBJ1-1
v_gene: TRBV18
d_gene: .
abundance: .
CDR3aa: CASSPTGNTEAFF
CDR3nt: TGTGCCAGCTCCCCCACAGGGAACACTGAAGCTTTCTTT

j_gene: TRBJ2-3
v_gene: TRBV5-6
d_gene: .
abundance: .
CDR3aa: CASTNIWDSKNTDTQYF
CDR3nt: TGTGCCAGCACCAATATTTGGGACTCCAAGAACACAGATACGCAGTATTTT

j_gene: TRBJ1-2
v_gene: TRBV6-6
d_gene: .
abundance: .
CDR3aa: CASKIPPEGFGYTF
CDR3nt: TGTGCCAGCAAAATCCCGCCAGAGGGTTTTGGCTACACCTTC

j_gene: TRBJ2-4
v_gene: TRBV18
d_gene: .
abundance: once
CDR3aa: CASSPQGGGNIQYF
CDR3nt: TGTGCCAGCTCGCCTCAGGGGGGCGGAAACATTCAGTACTTC

j_gene: TRBJ1-2
v_gene: TRBV12-5
d_gene: TRBD1
abundance: .
CDR3aa: CASGRTGGNYGYTF
CDR3nt: TGTGCTAGTGGTCGGACAGGGGGCAACTATGGCTACACCTTC

j_gene: TRBJ1-4
v_gene: TRBV19
d_gene: TRBD1
abundance: .
CDR3aa: CASSPTGGATNEKLFF
CDR3nt: TGTGCCAGTAGCCCGACAGGGGGCGCAACTAATGAAAAACTGTTTTTT

j_gene: TRBJ2-1
v_gene: TRBV14
d_gene: .
abundance: .
CDR3aa: CASSQGAFSYNEQFF
CDR3nt: TGTGCCAGCAGCCAAGGGGCCTTCTCCTACAATGAGCAGTTCTTC

j_gene: TRBJ2-1
v_gene: TRBV7-3
d_gene: .
abundance: .
CDR3aa: CASSQAPGVYEQFF
CDR3nt: TGTGCCAGCAGCCAAGCCCCCGGGGTTTATGAGCAGTTCTTC

j_gene: TRBJ1-2
v_gene: TRBV7-9
d_gene: .
abundance: .
CDR3aa: CASSLALEGGYGYTF
CDR3nt: TGTGCCAGCAGCTTAGCGCTCGAAGGGGGCTATGGCTACACCTTC

j_gene: TRBJ1-2
v_gene: TRBV18
d_gene: .
abundance: .
CDR3aa: CASSPPGRGGGYTF
CDR3nt: TGTGCCAGCTCACCACCTGGTAGGGGGGGTGGCTACACCTTC

j_gene: TRBJ2-7
v_gene: TRBV29-1
d_gene: TRBD1
abundance: once
CDR3aa: CSVEGGGTGGEQYF
CDR3nt: TGCAGCGTTGAAGGAGGAGGGACAGGGGGCGAGCAGTACTTC

j_gene: TRBJ1-1
v_gene: TRBV19
d_gene: TRBD1
abundance: .
CDR3aa: CASTPGTGVRGTEAFF
CDR3nt: TGTGCCAGTACCCCCGGGACAGGGGTTAGGGGCACTGAAGCTTTCTTT

j_gene: TRBJ1-5
v_gene: TRBV6-5
d_gene: TRBD1
abundance: .
CDR3aa: CASSSPGGEQPQHF
CDR3nt: TGTGCCAGCAGTAGCCCAGGGGGCGAACAGCCCCAGCATTTT

j_gene: TRBJ1-2
v_gene: TRBV9
d_gene: .
abundance: .
CDR3aa: CASSEGGSYGYTF
CDR3nt: TGTGCCAGCAGCGAGGGAGGAAGCTATGGCTACACCTTC

j_gene: TRBJ2-3
v_gene: TRBV18
d_gene: TRBD2
abundance: .
CDR3aa: CASSSGGGSTDTQYF
CDR3nt: TGTGCCAGCTCCAGTGGCGGGGGGAGCACAGATACGCAGTATTTT

j_gene: TRBJ2-5
v_gene: TRBV18
d_gene: TRBD1
abundance: .
CDR3aa: CASSPGAGGMRETQYF
CDR3nt: TGTGCCAGCTCACCAGGCGCAGGGGGCATGAGGGAGACCCAGTACTTC

j_gene: TRBJ2-2
v_gene: TRBV9
d_gene: .
abundance: .
CDR3aa: CASSVVQVTGELFF
CDR3nt: TGTGCCAGCAGCGTAGTTCAGGTCACCGGGGAGCTGTTTTTT

j_gene: TRBJ1-4
v_gene: TRBV5-1
d_gene: TRBD1
abundance: .
CDR3aa: CASSLTGVTTNEKLFF
CDR3nt: TGCGCCAGCAGCCTGACAGGGGTGACAACTAATGAAAAACTGTTTTTT

j_gene: TRBJ1-4
v_gene: TRBV15
d_gene: TRBD1
abundance: .
CDR3aa: CATSRDAGTGYEKLFF
CDR3nt: TGTGCCACCAGCAGAGATGCTGGGACAGGGTATGAAAAACTGTTTTTT

j_gene: TRBJ1-5
v_gene: TRBV15
d_gene: .
abundance: .
CDR3aa: CATSRDRGNQPQHF
CDR3nt: TGTGCCACCAGCAGAGATCGGGGGAATCAGCCCCAGCATTTT

j_gene: TRBJ1-6
v_gene: TRBV7-9
d_gene: .
abundance: .
CDR3aa: CASSKGGGTGLGSPLHF
CDR3nt: TGTGCCAGCAGCAAAGGGGGAGGGACCGGGCTAGGTTCACCCCTCCACTTT

j_gene: TRBJ1-2
v_gene: TRBV30
d_gene: TRBD1
abundance: .
CDR3aa: CAWNKAATGQGGGYTF
CDR3nt: TGTGCCTGGAATAAGGCTGCCACCGGACAGGGCGGGGGCTACACCTTC

j_gene: TRBJ1-4
v_gene: TRBV5-1
d_gene: .
abundance: .
CDR3aa: CASSLESGGGEKLFF
CDR3nt: TGCGCCAGCAGCTTGGAGTCTGGGGGAGGAGAAAAACTGTTTTTT

j_gene: TRBJ2-5
v_gene: TRBV3-1/TRBV3-2
d_gene: TRBD2
abundance: .
CDR3aa: CASSQDGRGGLETQYF
CDR3nt: TGTGCCAGCAGCCAAGATGGTCGGGGGGGCTTGGAGACCCAGTACTTC

j_gene: TRBJ1-5
v_gene: TRBV5-1
d_gene: .
abundance: .
CDR3aa: CASSLASNQPQHF
CDR3nt: TGCGCCAGCAGCTTGGCGAGTAATCAGCCCCAGCATTTT

j_gene: TRBJ1-1
v_gene: TRBV29-1
d_gene: TRBD1
abundance: .
CDR3aa: CSGQGAQGTEAFF
CDR3nt: TGCAGCGGACAGGGCGCCCAGGGGACTGAAGCTTTCTTT

j_gene: TRBJ2-1
v_gene: TRBV5-1
d_gene: TRBD2
abundance: .
CDR3aa: CASSFRLRGDSYNEQFF
CDR3nt: TGCGCCAGCAGCTTCCGATTACGGGGGGACTCCTACAATGAGCAGTTCTTC

j_gene: TRBJ1-1
v_gene: TRBV27
d_gene: TRBD1
abundance: .
CDR3aa: CASSPSGTGAFF
CDR3nt: TGTGCCAGCAGTCCCTCCGGGACAGGGGCTTTCTTT

j_gene: TRBJ1-1
v_gene: TRBV29-1
d_gene: .
abundance: .
CDR3aa: CSVDVVQAVF
CDR3nt: TGCAGCGTTGATGTTGTACAGGCCGTTTTT

j_gene: TRBJ2-4
v_gene: TRBV25-1
d_gene: .
abundance: .
CDR3aa: CASSDTKNIQYF
CDR3nt: TGTGCCAGCAGTGATACCAAAAACATTCAGTACTTC

j_gene: TRBJ1-2
v_gene: TRBV6-5
d_gene: .
abundance: once
CDR3aa: CASSDSRRGNYGYTF
CDR3nt: TGTGCCAGCAGTGACTCCCGCAGGGGCAACTATGGCTACACCTTC

j_gene: TRBJ1-3
v_gene: TRBV11-2
d_gene: TRBD1
abundance: .
CDR3aa: CASSPPGQGAYGNTIYF
CDR3nt: TGTGCCAGCAGCCCACCGGGACAGGGGGCATATGGAAACACCATATATTTT

j_gene: TRBJ2-5
v_gene: TRBV11-2
d_gene: .
abundance: .
CDR3aa: CASSPTGVAQYF
CDR3nt: TGTGCCAGCAGCCCGACCGGGGTAGCCCAGTACTTC

j_gene: TRBJ1-3
v_gene: TRBV23-1
d_gene: .
abundance: once
CDR3aa: CASSRHRVPGNTIYF
CDR3nt: TGCGCCAGCAGTCGCCACAGGGTCCCTGGAAACACCATATATTTT

j_gene: TRBJ2-3
v_gene: TRBV18
d_gene: .
abundance: .
CDR3aa: CASSPENDREERTDTQYF
CDR3nt: TGTGCCAGCTCACCCGAAAACGACAGGGAGGAGAGGACAGATACGCAGTATTTT